The clone carrying this T cell receptor beta chain was seen more than once but under ten times. Because the library targeted alpha chains, this beta chain is an off-target read whose size means little. CDR1 is MDHEN, CDR2 SYDVKM, per germline. This CDR3 has 20 amino acids. Trimming cost V 1 base and J 0 bases, with 24 bases left between them. This specimen belongs to a study of spatial heterogeneity in lung cancer. A distinct unique molecular identifier was carried by each TCR cDNA molecule. In TCRdb, the 5' RACE reads were re-called with MiXCR into one record per CDR3 protein. The sample yields about 2,000 distinct CDR3 sequences, approximately 12% seen once. Time point meaning: sample taken at primary tumor resection. Material for sequencing was whole RNA from tumor, nontumor lung or frozen PBMC, left unsorted.

This clonotype was obtained from a male donor with early-stage non-small cell lung cancer. This specimen consisted of normal lung tissue next to the tumor, obtained at surgery. The chain links TRBV28 to TRBJ2-5; possibly TRBD1 or TRBD2 for D (7 bases each). The CDR3 DNA reads as TGTGCCAGCAGTTTATCCCCCCCCTTCGGGCAGGGGGGGGACCAAGAGACCCAGTACTTC. Its protein product is CASSLSPPFGQGGDQETQYF. Variable domain in full (rest from reference TRBV28 and TRBJ2-5): DVKVTQSSRYLVKRTGEKVFLECVQDMDHENMFWYRQDPGLGLRLIYFSYDVKMKEKGDIPEGYSVSREKKERFSLILESASTNQTSMYLCASSLSPPFGQGGDQETQYFGPGTRLLVL.